The T cell receptor beta chain described here comes from a study of cytomegalovirus exposure and HLA in healthy donors. PCR used 60 Vbeta primers and 13 Jbeta primers. The data were produced by immunoSEQ multiplex PCR, yet TCRdb's version contains in-frame clones alone and is incomplete. The sample holds around 100,000 clones, around 86% seen once. The germline V and J ends were trimmed by 6 bases and 6 bases, with 16 bases remaining between them. The germline gives CDR1 SGHNT, CDR2 YYREEE (reference sequence). This CDR3 has 14 residues. The rearrangement joins TRBV5-4 to TRBJ2-1, with a weak D call TRBD2 (7 bases). The receptor was isolated from a female donor in good health and CMV-seropositive. Sequences were obtained from PBMCs. Here the CDR3 DNA reads TGTGCCAGCACCCCAAGGGGGGGTCTCAATGAGCAGTTCTTC. Translation: CASTPRGGLNEQFF. The full variable domain, with the rest looked up from reference TRBV5-4 and TRBJ2-1, is ETGVTQSPTHLIKTRGQQVTLRCSSQSGHNTVSWYQQALGQGPQFIFQYYREEENGRGNFPPRFSGLQFPNYSSELNVNALELDDSALYLCASTPRGGLNEQFFGPGTRLTVL.